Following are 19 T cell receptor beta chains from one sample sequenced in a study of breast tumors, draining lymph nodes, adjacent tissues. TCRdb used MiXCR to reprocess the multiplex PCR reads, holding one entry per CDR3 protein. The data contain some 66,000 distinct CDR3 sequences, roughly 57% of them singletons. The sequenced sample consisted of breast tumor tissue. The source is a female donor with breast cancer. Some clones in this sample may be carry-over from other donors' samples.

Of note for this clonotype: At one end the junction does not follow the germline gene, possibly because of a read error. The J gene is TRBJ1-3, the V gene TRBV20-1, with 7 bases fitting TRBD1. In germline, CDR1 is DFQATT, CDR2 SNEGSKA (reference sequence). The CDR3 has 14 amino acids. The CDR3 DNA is TGCAGTGCGGGGGACAGTGGGTTTGGAAACACCACATATTTT. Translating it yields CSAGDSGFGNTTYF.

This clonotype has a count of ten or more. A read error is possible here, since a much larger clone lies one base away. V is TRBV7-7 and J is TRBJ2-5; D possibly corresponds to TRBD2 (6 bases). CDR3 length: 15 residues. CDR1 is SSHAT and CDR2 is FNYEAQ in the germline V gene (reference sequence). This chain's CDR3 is CASSLSGGFGETQHF. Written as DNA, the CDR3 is TGTGCTAGCAGCCTCAGTGGGGGGTTCGGCGAGACCCAGCACTTC.

The CDR3 region has the DNA TGCAGTGCTAGCACAGCGGGAGGTAGTTATGGGAATGAGCAGTTCTTC. It is translated as CSASTAGGSYGNEQFF. The V gene is TRBV20-1, the J gene TRBJ2-1, with 9 positions matching TRBD2. This CDR3 region has 16 residues. Germline CDR1 DFQATT, CDR2 SNEGSKA (reference sequence). Unmatched junction bases numbered 13, after V lost 3 bases and J lost 7 bases.

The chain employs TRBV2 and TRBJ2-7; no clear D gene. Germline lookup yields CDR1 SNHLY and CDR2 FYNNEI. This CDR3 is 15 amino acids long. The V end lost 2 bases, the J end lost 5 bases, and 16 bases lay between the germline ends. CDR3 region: CASSENRFSYHEQYF. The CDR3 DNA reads TGTGCCAGCAGTGAAAACCGATTTAGTTACCACGAGCAGTACTTC. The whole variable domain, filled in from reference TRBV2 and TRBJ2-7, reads EPEVTQTPSHQVTQMGQEVILRCVPISNHLYFYWYRQILGQKVEFLVSFYNNEISEKSEIFDDQFSVERPDGSNFTLKIRSTKLEDSAMYFCASSENRFSYHEQYFGPGTRLTVT.

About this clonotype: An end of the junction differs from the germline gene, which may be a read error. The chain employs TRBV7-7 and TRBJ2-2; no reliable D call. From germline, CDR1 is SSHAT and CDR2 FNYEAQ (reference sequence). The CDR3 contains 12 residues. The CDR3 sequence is CASSPLGGELFF. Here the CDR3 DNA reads TGTGCTAGCAGCCCGTTAGGCGGGGAGCTGTTTTTT.

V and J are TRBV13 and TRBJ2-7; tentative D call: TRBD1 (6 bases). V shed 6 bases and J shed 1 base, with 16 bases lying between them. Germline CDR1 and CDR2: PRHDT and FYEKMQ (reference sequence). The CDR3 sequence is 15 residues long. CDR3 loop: CASSYITDRSYEQYF. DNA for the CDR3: TGTGCCAGCAGTTACATCACGGACAGATCCTACGAGCAGTACTTC.

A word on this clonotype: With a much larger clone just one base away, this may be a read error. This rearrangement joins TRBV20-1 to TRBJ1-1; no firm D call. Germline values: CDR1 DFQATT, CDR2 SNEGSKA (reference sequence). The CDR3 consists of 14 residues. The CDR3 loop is CSANPLTENTDAFF. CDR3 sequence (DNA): TGCAGTGCTAATCCTTTGACCGAGAACACTGACGCTTTCTTT.

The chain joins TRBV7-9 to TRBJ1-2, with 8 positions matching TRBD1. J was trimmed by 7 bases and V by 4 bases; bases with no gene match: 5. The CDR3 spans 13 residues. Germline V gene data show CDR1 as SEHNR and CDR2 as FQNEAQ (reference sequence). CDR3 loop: CASSSTQGAGYTF. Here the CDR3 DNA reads TGTGCCAGCAGCTCAACCCAGGGGGCTGGCTACACCTTC.

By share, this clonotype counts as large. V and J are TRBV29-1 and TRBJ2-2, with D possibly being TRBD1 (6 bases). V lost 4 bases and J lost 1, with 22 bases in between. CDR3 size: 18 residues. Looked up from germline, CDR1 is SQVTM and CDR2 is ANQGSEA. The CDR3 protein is CSVVPYLTGWRNTGELFF. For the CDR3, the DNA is TGCAGCGTTGTTCCGTATTTAACAGGGTGGAGGAACACCGGGGAGCTGTTTTTT.

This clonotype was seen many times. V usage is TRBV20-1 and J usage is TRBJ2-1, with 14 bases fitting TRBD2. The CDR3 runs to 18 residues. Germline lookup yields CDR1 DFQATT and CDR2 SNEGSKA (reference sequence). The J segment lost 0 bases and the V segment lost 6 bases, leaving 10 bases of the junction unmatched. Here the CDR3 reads CSATGLAGGLSSYNEQFF. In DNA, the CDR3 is TGCAGTGCAACTGGACTAGCGGGGGGCCTTAGCTCCTACAATGAGCAGTTCTTC.

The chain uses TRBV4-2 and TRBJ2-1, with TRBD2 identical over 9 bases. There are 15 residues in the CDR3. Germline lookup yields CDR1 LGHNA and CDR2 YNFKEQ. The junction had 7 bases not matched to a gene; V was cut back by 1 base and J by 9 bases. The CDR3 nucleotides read TGTGCCAGCAGCCAAGCGGCGGGAGGGAGGAGTGAGCAGTTCTTC. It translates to CASSQAAGGRSEQFF.

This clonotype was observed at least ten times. CDR3 in amino acids: CASSSPLSSYNEQFF. The CDR3 nucleotides are TGTGCCAGCAGCTCCCCCCTGAGCTCCTACAATGAGCAGTTCTTC. This chain joins TRBV13 and TRBJ2-1; D call uncertain. Trimming shortened V by 4 bases and J by 0 bases, and 10 bases separated the two germline ends. The CDR3 is made up of 15 amino acids. Germline CDR1 and CDR2: PRHDT and FYEKMQ (reference sequence).

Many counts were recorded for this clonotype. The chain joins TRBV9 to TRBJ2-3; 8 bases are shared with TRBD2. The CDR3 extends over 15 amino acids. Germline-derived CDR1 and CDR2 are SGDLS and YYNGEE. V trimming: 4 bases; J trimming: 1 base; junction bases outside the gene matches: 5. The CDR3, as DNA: TGTGCCAGCAGCCCTCGGGAGGGACGCACAGATACGCAGTATTTT. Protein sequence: CASSPREGRTDTQYF.

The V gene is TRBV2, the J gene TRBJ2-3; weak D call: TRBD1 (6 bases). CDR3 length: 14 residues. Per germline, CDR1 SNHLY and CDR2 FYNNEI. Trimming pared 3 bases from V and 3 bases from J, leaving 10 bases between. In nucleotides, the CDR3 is TGTGCCAGCAGTGACAGGGGTAGGACAGATACGCAGTATTTT. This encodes CASSDRGRTDTQYF. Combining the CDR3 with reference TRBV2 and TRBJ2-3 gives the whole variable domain EPEVTQTPSHQVTQMGQEVILRCVPISNHLYFYWYRQILGQKVEFLVSFYNNEISEKSEIFDDQFSVERPDGSNFTLKIRSTKLEDSAMYFCASSDRGRTDTQYFGPGTRLTVL.

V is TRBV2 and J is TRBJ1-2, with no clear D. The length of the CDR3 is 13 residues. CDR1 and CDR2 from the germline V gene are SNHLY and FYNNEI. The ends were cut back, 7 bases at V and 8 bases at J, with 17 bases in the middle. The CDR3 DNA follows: TGTGCCAGCATTCCTCCAAATACTCGGGGCTACACCTTC. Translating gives CASIPPNTRGYTF.

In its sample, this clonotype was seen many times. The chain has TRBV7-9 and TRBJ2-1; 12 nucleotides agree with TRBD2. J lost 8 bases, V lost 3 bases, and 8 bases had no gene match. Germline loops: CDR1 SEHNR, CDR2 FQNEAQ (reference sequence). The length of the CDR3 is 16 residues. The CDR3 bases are TGTGCCAGCAGCTTGCTAGCGGGGGGGCCGGTGGATGAGCAGTTCTTC. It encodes CASSLLAGGPVDEQFF.

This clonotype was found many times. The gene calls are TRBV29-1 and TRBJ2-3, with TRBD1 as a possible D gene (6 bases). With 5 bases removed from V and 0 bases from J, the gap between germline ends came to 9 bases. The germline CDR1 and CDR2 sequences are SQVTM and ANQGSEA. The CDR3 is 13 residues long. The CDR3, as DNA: TGCAGCGTTAAAGGGGGAAGCACAGATACGCAGTATTTT. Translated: CSVKGGSTDTQYF.

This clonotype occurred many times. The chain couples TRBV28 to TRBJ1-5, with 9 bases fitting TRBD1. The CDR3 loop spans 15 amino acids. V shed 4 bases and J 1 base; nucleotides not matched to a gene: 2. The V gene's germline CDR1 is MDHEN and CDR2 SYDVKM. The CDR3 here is CASSWGQGSNQPQHF. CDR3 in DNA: TGTGCCAGCAGTTGGGGACAGGGCAGCAATCAGCCCCAGCATTTT.

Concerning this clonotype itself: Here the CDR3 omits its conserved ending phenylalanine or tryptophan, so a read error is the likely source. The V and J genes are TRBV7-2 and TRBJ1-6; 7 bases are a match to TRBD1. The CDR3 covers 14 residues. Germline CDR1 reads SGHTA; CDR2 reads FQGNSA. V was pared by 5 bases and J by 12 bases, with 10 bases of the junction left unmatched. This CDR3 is CASSPRGNGLPLHS. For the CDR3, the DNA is TGTGCCAGCAGCCCCAGGGGGAATGGTTTACCCCTCCACTCT.